This TCR beta chain is drawn from a study of shared clonotypes between healthy human individuals. Notes on the study in general: In having few donors, the study represented limited genetic and exposure-history diversity. Sequencing depth was a factor that was expected to affect clonotype sharing among donors.

The junction had 11 bases not matched to a gene; V was cut back by 0 bases and J by 5 bases. CDR3 length: 17 residues. CDR1 is MGHRA, CDR2 YSYEKL, per germline. On this clone: Its antigen is not known.

The assay used deep level. DNA at about 210 ng, roughly 27,000 T cell genomes, went into sorted-subset replicate PCRs. The protocol was immunoSEQ multiplex PCR, while the TCRdb copy is restricted to in-frame clones and leaves out a portion. The sample shows over 2 million clones, 92% of them seen only once. The sequencing input was naive CD4+ T cells from PBMCs. Subset: CD45RA+ positively selected. This clonotype originated in a man aged 18 to 29 in good health. Some clones in this sample may be carry-over from other donors' samples. This chain links TRBV4-1 with TRBJ2-5, with 8 bases fitting TRBD2. CDR3 nucleotides: TGCGCCAGCAGCCAAGATGCCAGCGGGAGTTATAGTGAGACCCAGTACTTC. Encoded protein: CASSQDASGSYSETQYF.